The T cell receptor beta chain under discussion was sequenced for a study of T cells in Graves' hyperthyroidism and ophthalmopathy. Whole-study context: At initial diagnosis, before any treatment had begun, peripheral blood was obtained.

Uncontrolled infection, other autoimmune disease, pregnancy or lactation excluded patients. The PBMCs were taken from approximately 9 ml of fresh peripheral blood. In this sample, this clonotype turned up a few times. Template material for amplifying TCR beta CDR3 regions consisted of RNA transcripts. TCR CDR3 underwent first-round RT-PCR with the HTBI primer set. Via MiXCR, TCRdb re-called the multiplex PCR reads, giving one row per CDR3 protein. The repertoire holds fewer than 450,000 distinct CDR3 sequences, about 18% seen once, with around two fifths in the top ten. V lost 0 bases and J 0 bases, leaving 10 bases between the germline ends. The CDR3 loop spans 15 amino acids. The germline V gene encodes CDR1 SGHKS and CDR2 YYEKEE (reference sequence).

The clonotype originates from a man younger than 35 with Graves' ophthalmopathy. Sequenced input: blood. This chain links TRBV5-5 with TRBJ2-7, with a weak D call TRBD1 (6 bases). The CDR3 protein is CASSLEGDTSYEQYF. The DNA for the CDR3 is TGTGCCAGCAGCTTGGAAGGGGACACCTCCTACGAGCAGTACTTC.